Following are 31 T cell receptor beta chains from one sample sequenced in a study of blood T cell repertoires in COVID-19 (dated by TCRdb to 2020 to 2021). The library was generated by the immunoSEQ multiplex PCR assay. Here the immuneACCESS table is served through TCRdb, limited to in-frame sequences with V and J called. Missing clones are a known gap in these copies; in checked studies unresolved V genes cover under half, and the rest lacks a known reason. The sample includes almost 65,000 clones, with 88% observed a single time. 10% of the sample rests with the top ten. Material: PBMCs or T cells enriched from blood (not recorded which). These receptors were taken from a woman in her forties who had recovered from COVID-19.

Regarding this clone: An end of the junction differs from the germline gene, which may be a read error. V and J are TRBV5-6 and TRBJ1-6; 10 bases align to TRBD1. Germline assignment: CDR1 SGHDT and CDR2 YYEEEE. This CDR3 is built from 14 residues. CDR3 sequence: CASSLDRGNSPLHF. In nucleotides, the CDR3 is TGTGCCAGCAGTTTGGACAGGGGGAATTCACCCCTCCACTTT.

A single count supports this clone. This rearrangement joins TRBV18 to TRBJ1-2, with 7 bases aligning to TRBD1. Trimming cost V 3 bases and J 1 base; bases outside gene matches: 5. CDR3 size: 15 residues. In germline, CDR1 is KGHSH, CDR2 LQKENI. The DNA of the CDR3 is TGTGCCAGCTCACCCGGGACAGACGTTAACTATGGCTACACCTTC. It codes for CASSPGTDVNYGYTF.

The V gene is TRBV3-1 (or the pseudogene TRBV3-2), the J gene TRBJ2-1; 10 positions agree with TRBD2. V lost 1 base to trimming and J lost 0 bases; unmatched junction nucleotides: 9. This CDR3 is 19 amino acids long. Germline values: CDR1 LGHDT, CDR2 YNNKEL (reference sequence). This CDR3 is CASSQGASGGPSSYNEQFF. CDR3 bases: TGTGCCAGCAGCCAAGGGGCTAGCGGGGGCCCAAGCTCCTACAATGAGCAGTTCTTC.

V usage is TRBV5-1 and J usage is TRBJ1-2; no firm D call. The V gene's germline CDR1 is SGHRS and CDR2 YFSETQ. The ends were cut back, 4 bases at V and 4 bases at J, with 14 bases in the middle. CDR3 length equals 14 residues. This CDR3 reads CASSLRGAVYGYTF. The CDR3 region has the DNA TGCGCCAGCAGCCTACGGGGAGCGGTCTATGGCTACACCTTC.

This chain links TRBV27 with TRBJ2-3; 7 positions match TRBD1. V lost 8 bases and J lost 6; bases outside the gene matches: 20. The CDR3 length is 17 residues. CDR1 and CDR2 from the germline V gene are MNHEY and SMNVEV (reference sequence). CDR3 in DNA: TGTGCCAGCGCTGACTTTACAGGGGCGAGGGGCATGGATACGCAGTATTTT. The encoded protein is CASADFTGARGMDTQYF.

This clone was recorded once. The genes are TRBV3-1 (or the pseudogene TRBV3-2) and TRBJ2-7; 11 bases match TRBD2. V shed 4 bases, J shed 2 bases, and the junction held 10 bases outside the gene matches. Germline CDR1 reads LGHDT; CDR2 reads YNNKEL (reference sequence). The CDR3 runs to 17 residues. The CDR3 region has the DNA TGTGCCAGCAGCCGCCTGACTAGCGGGGTTAGTCCCTACGAGCAGTACTTC. Amino acid sequence: CASSRLTSGVSPYEQYF.

The chain has TRBV10-1 and TRBJ1-1; D is possibly TRBD1 (5 bases). From germline, CDR1 is WNHNN and CDR2 SYGVQD (reference sequence). The CDR3 is made up of 14 amino acids. The V end lost 2 bases, the J end lost 6 bases, and 13 bases lay between the germline ends. The CDR3 loop is CASSEAGGKSEAFF. As DNA, the CDR3 is TGCGCCAGCAGTGAGGCCGGGGGGAAATCTGAAGCTTTCTTT.

The genes are TRBV4-1 and TRBJ2-3; TRBD1 agrees at 12 bases. J lost 5 bases, V lost 0 bases, and 3 bases had no gene match. CDR1 and CDR2 from the germline V gene are MGHRA and YSYEKL. This CDR3 comprises 16 residues. The CDR3 here is CASSQEGQGAEDTQYF. In DNA form, the CDR3 reads TGCGCCAGCAGCCAAGAGGGACAGGGGGCGGAAGATACGCAGTATTTT.

The chain combines TRBV27 with TRBJ2-7; D is unresolved. Germline V gene lookup returns CDR1 MNHEY and CDR2 SMNVEV (reference sequence). The CDR3 contains 15 residues. V was trimmed by 3 bases and J by 2 bases, leaving 14 bases between them. CDR3 sequence reads: CASSFSRQAPYEQYF. DNA of the CDR3: TGTGCCAGCAGTTTTTCCCGGCAGGCTCCCTACGAGCAGTACTTC.

The chain combines TRBV2 with TRBJ1-4, with D possibly TRBD1 on 5 matching bases. The CDR3 covers 15 residues. From germline, CDR1 is SNHLY and CDR2 FYNNEI. V lost 4 bases, J lost 8 bases, and 17 bases lay in between. CDR3 in amino acids: CASSGGGIDREKLFF. The DNA for the CDR3 is TGTGCCAGCAGTGGGGGGGGTATAGACCGGGAAAAACTGTTTTTT.

The sample holds one count of this clone. The CDR3 loop is CASSALGTENYGYTF. For the CDR3, the DNA is TGCGCCAGCAGTGCTTTGGGGACAGAAAATTATGGCTACACCTTC. The rearrangement links TRBV10-2 to TRBJ1-2; 7 nucleotides line up with TRBD1. V shed 4 bases and J 5 bases; nucleotides not matched to a gene: 10. This CDR3 spans 15 amino acids. Germline lookup yields CDR1 WSHSY and CDR2 SAAADI.

The V and J genes are TRBV12-3 or TRBV12-4 and TRBJ1-2; D may be TRBD1 (6 bases). There are 13 residues in the CDR3. Between the trimmed V and J ends, which lost 7 bases and 4 bases, there was a span of 13 bases. The CDR3: CASTLHRAYGYTF. CDR3 DNA sequence: TGTGCCAGCACCCTCCACAGGGCCTATGGCTACACCTTC.

The CDR3 region is CASSTRQDSNYEQYF. CDR3 in DNA: TGTGCCAGCAGCACAAGACAGGACTCTAACTACGAGCAGTACTTC. V usage is TRBV14 and J usage is TRBJ2-7; possible D gene TRBD1, 6 bases. V was cut by 5 bases and J by 3 bases, with 17 bases left in between. CDR1 is SGHDN and CDR2 is FVKESK in the germline V gene. The CDR3 totals 15 residues. The complete variable domain, with remaining parts taken from reference TRBV14 and TRBJ2-7, reads EAGVTQFPSHSVIEKGQTVTLRCDPISGHDNLYWYRRVMGKEIKFLLHFVKESKQDESGMPNNRFLAERTGGTYSTLKVQPAELEDSGVYFCASSTRQDSNYEQYFGPGTRLTVT.

This chain joins TRBV7-2 and TRBJ1-5; D perhaps matches TRBD1 (5 bases). The CDR3 covers 13 residues. CDR1 is SGHTA, CDR2 FQGNSA, per germline. V was shortened by 2 bases and J by 7 bases, with 9 bases between the two germline ends. The CDR3 is CASSLLGGQPQHF. DNA of the CDR3: TGTGCCAGCAGCTTATTGGGGGGGCAGCCCCAGCATTTT.

This rearrangement joins TRBV11-2 to TRBJ2-7; TRBD1 might be the D (6 bases). This CDR3 contains 16 residues. Germline CDR1 is SGHAT and CDR2 is FQNNGV. Trimming left V 2 bases short and J 0 bases short, with 14 bases between. The CDR3 is CASSLSGGPISYEQYF. For the CDR3, the DNA is TGTGCCAGCAGCTTAAGTGGGGGCCCTATCTCCTACGAGCAGTACTTC.

This chain connects TRBV11-3 to TRBJ1-1; 11 bases match TRBD1. V was pared by 5 bases and J by 1 base, with 6 bases of the junction left unmatched. Germline V gene data show CDR1 as SGHNT and CDR2 as YENEEA. This CDR3 has 16 amino acids. The CDR3 protein is CASSPRTGGRNTEAFF. CDR3 DNA: TGTGCCAGCAGCCCCAGGACAGGGGGCAGGAACACTGAAGCTTTCTTT. The whole variable domain, filled in from reference TRBV11-3 and TRBJ1-1, reads EAGVVQSPRYKIIEKKQPVAFWCNPISGHNTLYWYLQNLGQGPELLIRYENEEAVDDSQLPKDRFSAERLKGVDSTLKIQPAELGDSAVYLCASSPRTGGRNTEAFFGQGTRLTVV.

The chain carries TRBV7-2 and TRBJ2-7; possibly TRBD2 for D (5 bases). Deletions cut 5 bases from V and 0 bases from J, with 11 bases between. CDR3 size: 14 residues. From germline, CDR1 is SGHTA and CDR2 FQGNSA. The CDR3 reads CASSVIRDSYEQYF. DNA of the CDR3: TGTGCCAGCAGCGTTATACGGGACTCCTACGAGCAGTACTTC.

The rearrangement uses TRBV21-1 and TRBJ1-1. TRBV21-1 is a documented pseudogene. The CDR3 is 14 amino acids. The CDR3 protein is CASSNMGGVVEAFF. In DNA form, the CDR3 reads TGTGCCAGCAGCAATATGGGAGGGGTGGTAGAAGCTTTCTTT.

The chain joins TRBV11-2 to TRBJ2-1; 9 bases fit TRBD1. Trimming took 4 bases from V and 5 from J; bases not matched to a gene: 3. The CDR3 loop spans 14 amino acids. Germline V CDR1 and CDR2: SGHAT, FQNNGV. The CDR3 DNA follows: TGTGCCAGCAGCTCCGGGACAGGGAACAATGAGCAGTTCTTC. This sequence encodes CASSSGTGNNEQFF.

This rearrangement joins TRBV11-3 to TRBJ2-7; 8 nucleotides align to TRBD2. V shed 3 bases, J shed 3 bases, and the junction held 13 bases outside the gene matches. This CDR3 spans 17 amino acids. Germline V gene lookup returns CDR1 SGHNT and CDR2 YENEEA. The CDR3: CASSFTLRSSGGYEQYF. The CDR3 nucleotides are TGTGCCAGCAGCTTCACCTTGAGGTCGAGCGGGGGCTACGAGCAGTACTTC.

This chain uses TRBV9 with TRBJ2-2; TRBD1 matches 8 bases. V gave up 0 bases and J gave up 4 bases; unmatched junction bases: 5. This CDR3 is 16 amino acids long. Germline V gives CDR1 SGDLS, CDR2 YYNGEE. The CDR3: CASSVAPQGGTGELFF. The CDR3, as DNA: TGTGCCAGCAGCGTAGCCCCACAGGGGGGCACCGGGGAGCTGTTTTTT.

The chain has TRBV13 and TRBJ1-4, with TRBD1 as a possible D gene (5 bases). There are 17 residues in the CDR3. Germline CDR1 reads PRHDT; CDR2 reads FYEKMQ (reference sequence). The V and J ends lost 2 bases and 0 bases respectively, with 13 bases between them. The chain's CDR3 is CASSLRNRRTTNEKLFF. CDR3 in DNA: TGTGCCAGCAGCTTACGAAACAGGAGAACAACTAATGAAAAACTGTTTTTT.

The rearrangement uses TRBV6-1 and TRBJ2-7; perhaps TRBD2 as D (5 bases). The CDR3 totals 17 residues. CDR1 MNHNS and CDR2 SASEGT come from the germline V gene. The V end was cut by 2 bases, the J end by 2 bases, with 19 bases between. In nucleotides, the CDR3 is TGTGCCAGCAGTGAAAGGGCCCCGGGATACGGAGCCTACGAGCAGTACTTC. Protein sequence: CASSERAPGYGAYEQYF.

The J gene is TRBJ2-3, the V gene TRBV30, with 11 bases aligning to TRBD2. Germline CDR1 reads GTSNPN; CDR2 reads SVGIG (reference sequence). The CDR3 length is 15 residues. V shed 5 bases and J 4 bases; nucleotides not matched to a gene: 8. CDR3 region: CAWAPTGLAADTQYF. The CDR3 coding sequence is TGTGCCTGGGCCCCTACGGGACTAGCGGCAGATACGCAGTATTTT.

The chain links TRBV4-1 to TRBJ1-4, with a weak D call TRBD1 (5 bases). V was shortened by 0 bases and J by 4 bases, with 12 bases between the two germline ends. The CDR3 has 16 amino acids. CDR1 and CDR2 from the germline V gene are MGHRA and YSYEKL. The CDR3 DNA follows: TGCGCCAGCAGCCAAGATGCGGGGGGATATAATGAAAAACTGTTTTTT. It encodes CASSQDAGGYNEKLFF.

The V call is TRBV7-4, the J call TRBJ1-5; TRBD1 might be the D (5 bases). CDR1 SGHVT and CDR2 SQSDAQ come from the germline V gene. The CDR3 runs to 17 residues. V shed 4 bases and J shed 2 bases, with 18 bases lying between them. The CDR3 loop is CASSSDTRRFRNQPQHF. CDR3 in DNA: TGTGCCAGCAGCTCGGACACTCGAAGGTTTCGCAATCAGCCCCAGCATTTT.

CDR3 nucleotides: TGTGCCAGCAGCGGGGTAACCGGGAACACAGATACGCAGTATTTT. Translating gives CASSGVTGNTDTQYF. V is TRBV3-1 (or the pseudogene TRBV3-2) and J is TRBJ2-3, with D tentatively TRBD2 (5 bases). The V and J ends lost 5 bases and 2 bases respectively, with 14 bases between them. Germline V gene sequence: CDR1 LGHDT, CDR2 YNNKEL (reference sequence). There are 15 residues in the CDR3.

The table lists this clone with a count of one. The chain uses TRBV7-9 and TRBJ1-4; D gene uncertain. V lost 6 bases and J lost 4, with 6 bases in between. CDR1 and CDR2 from the germline V gene are SEHNR and FQNEAQ (reference sequence). CDR3 size: 12 residues. The CDR3 is CASRRVNEKLFF. The CDR3 bases are TGTGCCAGCAGGAGGGTTAATGAAAAACTGTTTTTT.

CDR3 sequence: CASSLWGANEKLFF. DNA of the CDR3: TGCGCCAGCAGCTTGTGGGGGGCTAATGAAAAACTGTTTTTT. The J gene is TRBJ1-4, the V gene TRBV5-1; the D gene is possibly TRBD1 (5 bases). The ends were cut back, 1 base at V and 3 bases at J, with 7 bases in the middle. CDR3 length: 14 amino acids. Germline lookup yields CDR1 SGHRS and CDR2 YFSETQ.

V is TRBV7-6 and J is TRBJ1-1; no clear D gene. The germline gives CDR1 SGHVS, CDR2 FNYEAQ. V was clipped by 5 bases and J by 0 bases, with 13 bases between them. The CDR3 contains 15 residues. DNA for the CDR3: TGTGCCAGCAGCCTAAGTGGGAGGATGAACACTGAAGCTTTCTTT. Translating it yields CASSLSGRMNTEAFF.

The chain combines TRBV5-1 with TRBJ2-3, with D possibly TRBD1 on 6 matching bases. The CDR3 has 14 amino acids. The germline V gene has CDR1 SGHRS and CDR2 YFSETQ. V lost 0 bases and J 2 bases, leaving 7 bases between the germline ends. CDR3 residues: CASSLDRVTDTQYF. Here the CDR3 DNA reads TGCGCCAGCAGCTTGGACAGGGTCACAGATACGCAGTATTTT.